The entry that follows covers one TCR beta chain sequence. Its target is not known. The Oncomine TCR Beta short-read assay sequenced DNA from cultured CD4+ T cells. TCRdb redid the calling of the PCR reads with MiXCR, one entry per CDR3 protein. Found here are fewer than 20,000 distinct CDR3 sequences, about 39% of them singletons; the top ten hold about 7.2%. This record comes from a study of vaccination and CD4 T cells after COVID-19. Whole-study context: Ranging from 14 to 241, the interval between dose two and post-vaccine sampling had a median of approximately 77 days. Broader study findings: Convalescent patients' median share of reactive clones seen only post-vaccination was more than 65%. Reactive clonotype counts went from median approximately 21 after infection to 30 to 45 after vaccination, nonsignificantly.

Described treatment: approximately 11-day PBMC culture with coronavirus spike peptide pools or control peptides (ViraFEST assay). Both day 3 and day 7 involved replacing half of the medium with fresh IL-2 medium. The CDR3 is 15 residues long. The V gene end was trimmed by 6 bases and the J gene end by 2 bases; junction bases not matched to a gene: 12. Germline values: CDR1 DFQATT, CDR2 SNEGSKA (reference sequence). This TCR was sampled from a human donor who had recovered from COVID-19. Sample: CD4+ T cells from blood, cultured in vitro, taken after SARS-CoV-2 vaccination. The chain employs TRBV20-1 and TRBJ2-7; 8 bases align to TRBD1. For the CDR3, the DNA is TGCAGTGCCATAAGCCCCGGGACAGGACCCTACGAGCAGTACTTC. Its translation: CSAISPGTGPYEQYF.